This T cell receptor (beta chain) originates from a study of synovial regulatory T cells in juvenile arthritis. Overall study: Treatments: a few naive, over 5 methotrexate, one methotrexate plus infliximab, one unknown. Study-level results: Blood Treg cells that were inflammation-associated showed lower TCR diversity than other blood Treg cells. Synovial Teff and blood CPL repertoires partially overlapped with iaTreg TCR repertoires, which were largely patient-private.

On this clone itself: As yet, its antigen is unknown.

Profiling relied on immunoSEQ multiplex PCR, and the TCRdb table lists in-frame clones only, not all of them. Its clone listing holds 9,000 to 10,000 clones. Germline CDR1 is SGHKS and CDR2 is YYEKEE (reference sequence). The CDR3 sequence is 13 residues long. Nucleotide data are not available. Eleven-patient cohort: some eleven active juvenile idiopathic arthritis patients, 3 polyarticular, 8 oligoarticular. This sequence joins TRBV5-5 and TRBJ2-1. The clonotype comes from a donor aged 2-30 years with juvenile idiopathic arthritis. Sequencing was performed on Treg cells from blood. Subset meaning: remaining (HLA-DR-negative) circulating blood Treg cells. The CDR3: CASSLRGVNEQFF.